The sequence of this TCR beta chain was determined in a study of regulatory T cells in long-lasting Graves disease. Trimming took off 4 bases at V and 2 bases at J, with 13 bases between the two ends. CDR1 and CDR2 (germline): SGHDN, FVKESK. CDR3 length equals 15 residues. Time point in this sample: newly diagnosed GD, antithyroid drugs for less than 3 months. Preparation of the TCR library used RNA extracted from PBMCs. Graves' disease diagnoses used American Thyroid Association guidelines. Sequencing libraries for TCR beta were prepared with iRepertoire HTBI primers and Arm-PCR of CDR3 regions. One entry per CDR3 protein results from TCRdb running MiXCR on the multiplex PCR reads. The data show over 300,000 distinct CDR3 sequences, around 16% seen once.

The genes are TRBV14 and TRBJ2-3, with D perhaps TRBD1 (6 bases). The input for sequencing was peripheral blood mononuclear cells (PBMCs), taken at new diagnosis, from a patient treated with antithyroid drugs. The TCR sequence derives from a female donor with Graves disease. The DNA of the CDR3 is TGTGCCAGCAGCCCGATCAGGACAGTCACAGATACGCAGTATTTT. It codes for CASSPIRTVTDTQYF. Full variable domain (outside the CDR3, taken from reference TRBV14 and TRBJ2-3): EAGVTQFPSHSVIEKGQTVTLRCDPISGHDNLYWYRRVMGKEIKFLLHFVKESKQDESGMPNNRFLAERTGGTYSTLKVQPAELEDSGVYFCASSPIRTVTDTQYFGPGTRLTVL.